The entry below describes one TCR beta chain. The antigen is unknown. Naive CD8 cells, CD45RO-negative and positively selected for CCR7, excluded terminally differentiated effector memory CD45RA+ cells. Every subset had its genomic DNA shared out evenly among several immunoSEQ plates. Profiling relied on immunoSEQ multiplex PCR, and the TCRdb table lists in-frame clones only, not all of them. The data hold about 2 million clones, with approximately 95% observed a single time. The sample originates from a study of shared clonotypes between healthy human individuals. About the study: The plates for each donor numbered three CD4 naive, three CD4 memory, two CD8 naive and one CD8 memory.

Between the trimmed V and J ends, which lost 0 bases and 5 bases, there was a span of 25 bases. The V gene's germline CDR1 is SGHRS and CDR2 YFSETQ. The CDR3 loop spans 19 amino acids. Study-wide findings and caveats: Against clonotypes common to all four donors, non-shared ones had lower generation probabilities. Rarefaction exposed incomplete sorted-subset sequencing despite large depth.

The origin of this receptor is a man between 18 and 35 years old in good health. The gene calls are TRBV5-1 and TRBJ2-3; D ambiguous. Sequencing used naive CD8+ T cells sorted from blood. In nucleotides, the CDR3 is TGCGCCAGCAGCTTGGTAGGCGTCGTTAGGATGGAGACCGGAGATACGCAGTATTTT. This gives the protein CASSLVGVVRMETGDTQYF.